These T cell receptor beta chains were read from a single sample in a study of Ad26.COV2.S vaccination and SARS-CoV-2 variants. Assay: immunoSEQ multiplex PCR; the TCRdb copy retains only in-frame clones and omits some. The sample yields about 370,000 clones, approximately 91% seen once. Sequences were derived from peripheral blood, sampled in a trial of Ad26.COV2.S vaccine versus placebo. These receptors all stem from a person aged 18-65 years who received the Ad26.COV2.S COVID-19 vaccine or a placebo. Each CDR3 is given with its conserved first and last residue. A D gene is named only where the DNA matches it firmly. The size field is filled for only some rows; it gives once, few, many or a size class.

j_call v_call clone_size d_call cdr3_aa cdr3_nt
TRBJ2-1 TRBV6-2/TRBV6-3 . TRBD1 CASSPRTGGAVNEQFF TGTGCCAGCAGTCCCCGGACAGGGGGCGCAGTCAATGAGCAGTTCTTC
TRBJ1-3 TRBV18 . . CASSPGGIGSGNTIYF TGTGCCAGCTCACCGGGGGGGATCGGCTCTGGAAACACCATATATTTT
TRBJ1-2 TRBV5-4 . . CASSPIGDYGYTF TGTGCCAGCAGCCCAATCGGGGACTATGGCTACACCTTC
TRBJ2-7 TRBV11-3 . . CASSLETPSYEQYF TGTGCCAGCAGCTTAGAGACTCCATCCTACGAGCAGTACTTC
TRBJ2-2 TRBV7-3 . . CASRTAGGELFF TGTGCCAGCAGAACGGCCGGCGGGGAGCTGTTTTTT
TRBJ2-1 TRBV24-1 . . CATSRASGSGYNEQFF TGTGCCACCAGCCGGGCCAGCGGTTCGGGCTACAATGAGCAGTTCTTC
TRBJ2-4 TRBV6-1 . TRBD1 CASSELGNRGAKNIQYF TGTGCCAGCAGTGAACTTGGAAACAGGGGGGCCAAAAACATTCAGTACTTC
TRBJ2-7 TRBV7-9 many TRBD1 CASSPQGAFYEQYF TGTGCCAGCAGCCCACAGGGGGCCTTCTACGAGCAGTACTTC
TRBJ2-7 TRBV5-4 . TRBD2 CASSLEGTSGSLNEQYF TGTGCCAGCAGCTTGGAAGGGACTAGCGGGAGCTTGAACGAGCAGTACTTC
TRBJ2-5 TRBV29-1 . . CSVTNQGDRGTQYF TGCAGCGTCACCAATCAAGGGGATAGGGGGACCCAGTACTTC
TRBJ1-3 TRBV7-9 . . CASSSDGVSSGNTIYF TGTGCCAGCAGCTCAGACGGGGTTTCTTCTGGAAACACCATATATTTT
TRBJ2-1 TRBV5-1 few TRBD2 CASSVSSGTNEQFF TGCGCCAGCAGCGTGTCTAGCGGCACCAATGAGCAGTTCTTC
TRBJ2-7 TRBV4-2 many TRBD1 CASSQDETGGYEQYF TGTGCCAGCAGCCAAGATGAGACAGGGGGCTACGAGCAGTACTTC
TRBJ2-7 TRBV4-2 once . CASSSAGQGSEQYF TGTGCCAGCAGTTCAGCGGGCCAAGGATCCGAGCAGTACTTC
TRBJ2-1 TRBV28 . . CASSLRARPNEQFF TGTGCCAGCAGTTTGAGGGCTAGACCCAATGAGCAGTTCTTC
TRBJ1-2 TRBV29-1 once . CSVDMGRSYGYTF TGCAGCGTTGACATGGGCAGAAGCTATGGCTACACCTTC
TRBJ2-7 TRBV27 once . CASSLNYNPSYEQYF TGTGCCAGCAGCCTGAACTACAACCCTTCCTACGAGCAGTACTTC
TRBJ2-5 TRBV28 once . CASSFYQETQYF TGTGCCAGCAGTTTTTACCAAGAGACCCAGTACTTC
TRBJ2-5 TRBV7-9 . TRBD2 CASSLGLAGDWETQYF TGTGCCAGCAGCTTGGGACTAGCGGGAGATTGGGAGACCCAGTACTTC
TRBJ2-7 TRBV27 . . CASSPNSGISSYEQYF TGTGCCAGCAGTCCGAATAGCGGTATCAGCTCCTACGAGCAGTACTTC
TRBJ2-1 TRBV28 . . CASSLTELSSNEQFF TGTGCCAGCAGTTTGACCGAGCTCAGTTCGAATGAGCAGTTCTTC
TRBJ1-2 TRBV7-6 few TRBD1 CASSSNLQGALNYGYTF TGTGCCAGCAGCTCTAATTTACAGGGGGCGCTTAACTATGGCTACACCTTC
TRBJ1-5 TRBV6-2/TRBV6-3 . TRBD1 CASSQDRGQPQHF TGTGCCAGCAGTCAGGACAGGGGTCAGCCCCAGCATTTT
TRBJ2-7 TRBV7-6 . TRBD1 CASSDRGAYEQYF TGTGCCAGCAGCGACAGGGGGGCCTACGAGCAGTACTTC
TRBJ1-5 TRBV7-8 . TRBD1 CASRTGTGLQPQHF TGTGCCAGCAGGACCGGGACAGGGTTACAGCCCCAGCATTTT
TRBJ2-5 TRBV29-1 . . CSVAPQETQYF TGCAGCGTTGCACCGCAAGAGACCCAGTACTTC
TRBJ2-5 TRBV6-5 once . CASSYWTQAAQETQYF TGTGCCAGCAGTTACTGGACACAGGCGGCCCAAGAGACCCAGTACTTC
TRBJ1-5 TRBV4-2 few TRBD1 CASSPRDRDSQPQHF TGTGCCAGCAGCCCCCGGGACAGGGATAGTCAGCCCCAGCATTTT
TRBJ2-7 TRBV9 . . CASSVEGAGVNEQYF TGTGCCAGCAGCGTAGAGGGAGCAGGAGTGAACGAGCAGTACTTC
TRBJ1-2 TRBV18 many . CASSPKAGDYGYTF TGTGCCAGCTCCCCCAAGGCAGGGGACTATGGCTACACCTTC
TRBJ1-2 TRBV18 once . CASSPPSPRTYGYTF TGTGCCAGCTCACCACCCAGTCCGCGGACCTATGGCTACACCTTC
TRBJ2-3 TRBV7-2 . . CASSSRQGKSGSDGDTQYF TGTGCCAGCAGCTCCCGACAGGGGAAAAGCGGGAGTGACGGGGATACGCAGTATTTT
TRBJ1-4 TRBV29-1 . . CSTRGASNEKLFF TGCAGCACCCGGGGGGCTTCTAATGAAAAACTGTTTTTT
TRBJ2-3 TRBV2 . TRBD2 CASSDERGAWSDTQYF TGTGCCAGCAGTGACGAGCGGGGTGCATGGTCAGATACGCAGTATTTT
TRBJ2-7 TRBV11-2 . . CASSLRPTFQGTGEQYF TGTGCCAGCAGCTTACGCCCCACCTTCCAGGGGACGGGGGAGCAGTACTTC
TRBJ2-1 TRBV19 . TRBD2 CASGHAGTRYSEQFF TGTGCCAGCGGTCATGCCGGGACTAGGTACAGTGAGCAGTTCTTC
TRBJ2-7 TRBV5-6 . TRBD1 CASSFADRSEQYF TGTGCCAGCAGCTTCGCGGACAGGTCCGAGCAGTACTTC
TRBJ1-1 TRBV7-9 few . CASSLDMGGGEAFF TGTGCCAGCAGCTTAGATATGGGTGGGGGCGAAGCTTTCTTT
TRBJ2-3 TRBV24-1 . . CATSDVGDTQYF TGTGCCACCAGTGATGTAGGAGATACGCAGTATTTT
TRBJ2-2 TRBV19 . . CASSWVAGELFF TGTGCCAGTAGTTGGGTCGCCGGGGAGCTGTTTTTT
TRBJ1-1 TRBV28 . . CASSLPSEAFF TGTGCCAGCAGTTTACCGTCTGAAGCTTTCTTT
TRBJ1-1 TRBV3-1/TRBV3-2 . . CASSLVGTEAFF TGTGCCAGCAGCCTGGTGGGCACTGAAGCTTTCTTT
TRBJ1-5 TRBV2 . . CASEPDSNQPQHF TGTGCCAGCGAACCAGATAGCAATCAGCCCCAGCATTTT
TRBJ2-1 TRBV4-2 few TRBD2 CASSQRVTSGSFDEQFF TGTGCCAGCAGCCAAAGGGTGACTAGCGGGAGTTTCGATGAGCAGTTCTTC
TRBJ2-4 TRBV27 . . CASRTTNGVEAKNIQYF TGTGCCAGCAGAACCACTAACGGGGTAGAAGCCAAAAACATTCAGTACTTC
TRBJ2-5 TRBV19 . TRBD2 CASRQPGGSGRETQYF TGTGCCAGTAGACAACCGGGTGGTAGCGGGAGGGAGACCCAGTACTTC
TRBJ2-2 TRBV4-1 . . CASSHRLHTGELFF TGCGCCAGCAGCCACCGATTACACACCGGGGAGCTGTTTTTT
TRBJ2-7 TRBV27 . . CASSPWTDSYEQYF TGTGCCAGCAGTCCCTGGACGGACTCCTACGAGCAGTACTTC
TRBJ2-7 TRBV6-2/TRBV6-3 once . CASSPIRGVYEQYF TGTGCCAGCAGTCCGATTAGGGGGGTCTACGAGCAGTACTTC
TRBJ1-4 TRBV2 . . CASRRFLEKLFF TGTGCCAGCCGAAGATTTCTTGAAAAACTGTTTTTT
TRBJ1-2 TRBV28 . TRBD1 CASRGTGQGGYTF TGTGCCAGCAGGGGGACAGGGCAAGGCGGCTACACCTTC
TRBJ2-5 TRBV5-5 . . CASSPGGRTVRETQYF TGTGCCAGCAGCCCCGGGGGGCGCACTGTGAGGGAGACCCAGTACTTC
TRBJ2-5 TRBV15 . . CATSRDYVRRHRNQETQYF TGTGCCACCAGCAGAGATTACGTCCGGAGGCATCGGAACCAAGAGACCCAGTACTTC
TRBJ2-7 TRBV5-1 . . CASSLEPDTYEQYF TGCGCCAGCAGCTTGGAACCCGATACCTACGAGCAGTACTTC
TRBJ2-3 TRBV5-1 . . CASSMISTDTQYF TGCGCCAGCAGCATGATTAGCACAGATACGCAGTATTTT